This is a list of T cell receptor beta chains from one sample in a study of blood T cell repertoires in COVID-19. Clones were sequenced by immunoSEQ multiplex PCR, and TCRdb holds only the in-frame ones, with some missing. This sample yields 250,000 to 300,000 clones, of which around nine tenths are seen a single time; approximately 2% belongs to the top ten. The sequenced sample was PBMCs or T cells enriched from blood (not recorded which). The receptors here all came from a woman aged 55 to 70 who had recovered from COVID-19. Each CDR3 is given with its conserved first and last residue. The D gene is left open where the match is weak. Clone size, where shown, is once, few, many, or a class for clones that have expanded.

V,D,J,size,CDR3
TRBV28,.,TRBJ2-7,.,CASKRPGAYEQYF
TRBV24-1,.,TRBJ1-4,once,CATSDPTVNEKLFF
TRBV11-2,.,TRBJ2-7,once,CASSLTGRYEQYF
TRBV4-1,.,TRBJ2-3,.,CASSQGFGGNKDTQYF
TRBV27,.,TRBJ2-7,.,CASSLTGDFFFSYEQYF
TRBV5-1,.,TRBJ2-1,.,CASSRGSPTRGNEQFF
TRBV5-1,TRBD1,TRBJ1-4,once,CASSLETGVDEKLFF
TRBV19,TRBD2,TRBJ2-3,.,CASSTGLEADTQYF
TRBV7-2,.,TRBJ2-3,once,CASSLAQRYTDTQYF
TRBV3-1/TRBV3-2,.,TRBJ1-1,.,CASSQVTGSTEAFF
TRBV28,.,TRBJ2-7,.,CASSTSGRTYEQYF
TRBV5-1,TRBD2,TRBJ2-5,.,CASSLSGGQEAQYF
TRBV7-2,TRBD1,TRBJ1-1,.,CASSLGTGQPREAFF
TRBV7-7,.,TRBJ2-5,.,CASSLAGVETQYF
TRBV6-1,TRBD1,TRBJ1-5,.,CASSEQGQGAGGRNQPQHF
TRBV3-1/TRBV3-2,.,TRBJ1-2,.,CASSPFTWGDYGYTF
TRBV27,.,TRBJ1-5,.,CASSSGGWGQPQHF
TRBV19,.,TRBJ1-6,.,CASSIGGRSPLHF
TRBV10-3,TRBD1,TRBJ1-1,few,CATQTGLDTEAFF
TRBV18,.,TRBJ2-2,.,CASSQSELRTGELFF